This T cell receptor (beta chain) is from a study of cytomegalovirus exposure and HLA in healthy donors. Study results and caveats: Among TCR sequences, most were rare, though some public TCRs appeared in many donors. In a later analysis, several top co-occurrence clusters appeared linked to parvovirus B19, influenza, CMV and Epstein-Barr virus. Researchers had no immune exposure information except CMV serostatus available. The productive fraction for most TCR beta V segments was about 87% or about 30% in an earlier analysis.

Note on this clone: Its matching antigen is unknown.

13 Jbeta primers and 60 Vbeta primers were used for the PCR. Measured with immunoSEQ multiplex PCR; TCRdb has only the in-frame clones, and not every one. The sample includes around 100,000 clones, around 73% of them seen just once. This CDR3 spans 14 amino acids. Germline lookup yields CDR1 MNHEY and CDR2 SVGAGI. Trimming took 3 bases from V and 5 from J, leaving 11 bases between them. The source of this sequence is a man aged 35 to 55 in good health and CMV-seronegative. The chain carries TRBV6-5 and TRBJ1-3; D may be TRBD1 (6 bases). The sequenced sample consisted of PBMCs. The CDR3 sequence: CASSYTRGRNTIYF. CDR3 in DNA: TGTGCCAGCAGTTATACCAGGGGTAGAAACACCATATATTTT.